This T cell receptor beta chain was identified in a study of blood T cell repertoires in COVID-19. TCRdb keeps only in-frame clones here, not all; method: immunoSEQ multiplex PCR. Here the sample spans about 57,000 clones, around 80% being singletons. The CDR3 runs to 12 residues. The V gene's germline CDR1 is MDHEN and CDR2 SYDVKM. The V and J ends lost 3 bases and 4 bases respectively, with 6 bases between them. The sequencing input was peripheral blood. The source is a human donor in a cohort sampled during active COVID-19. The J gene is TRBJ1-2, the V gene TRBV28, with no clear D. CDR3 amino acids: CASSLLFYGYTF. CDR3 DNA sequence: TGTGCCAGCAGTTTGCTATTCTATGGCTACACCTTC.